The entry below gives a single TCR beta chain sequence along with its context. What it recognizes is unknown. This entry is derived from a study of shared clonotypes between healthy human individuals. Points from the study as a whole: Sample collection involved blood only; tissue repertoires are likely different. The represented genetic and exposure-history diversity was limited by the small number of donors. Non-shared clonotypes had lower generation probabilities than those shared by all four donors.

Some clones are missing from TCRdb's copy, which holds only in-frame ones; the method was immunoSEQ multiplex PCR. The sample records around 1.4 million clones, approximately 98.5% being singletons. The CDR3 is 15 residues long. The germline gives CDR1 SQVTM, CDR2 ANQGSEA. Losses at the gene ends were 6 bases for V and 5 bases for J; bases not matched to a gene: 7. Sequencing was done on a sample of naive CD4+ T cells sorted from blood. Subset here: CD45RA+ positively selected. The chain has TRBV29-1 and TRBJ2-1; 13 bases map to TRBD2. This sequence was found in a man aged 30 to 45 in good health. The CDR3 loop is CSVDRLAGGNNEQFF. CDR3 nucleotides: TGCAGCGTAGACAGACTAGCGGGGGGCAACAATGAGCAGTTCTTC.